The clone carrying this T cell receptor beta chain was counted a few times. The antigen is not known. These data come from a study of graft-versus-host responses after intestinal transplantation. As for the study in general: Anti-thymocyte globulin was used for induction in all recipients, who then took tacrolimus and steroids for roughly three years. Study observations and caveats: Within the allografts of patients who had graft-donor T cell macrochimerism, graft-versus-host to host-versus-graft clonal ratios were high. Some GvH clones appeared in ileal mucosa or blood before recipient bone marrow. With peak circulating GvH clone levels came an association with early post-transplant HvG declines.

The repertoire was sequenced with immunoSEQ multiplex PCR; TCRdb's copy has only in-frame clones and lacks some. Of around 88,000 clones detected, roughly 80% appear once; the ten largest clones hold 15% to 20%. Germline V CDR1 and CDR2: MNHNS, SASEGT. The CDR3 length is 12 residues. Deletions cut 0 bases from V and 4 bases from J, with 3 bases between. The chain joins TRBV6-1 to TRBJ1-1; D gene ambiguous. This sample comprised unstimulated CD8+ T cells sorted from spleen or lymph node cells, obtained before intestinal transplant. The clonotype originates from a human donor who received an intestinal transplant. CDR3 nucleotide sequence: TGTGCCAGCAGTGAAGCAGGCACTGAAGCTTTCTTT. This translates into CASSEAGTEAFF.